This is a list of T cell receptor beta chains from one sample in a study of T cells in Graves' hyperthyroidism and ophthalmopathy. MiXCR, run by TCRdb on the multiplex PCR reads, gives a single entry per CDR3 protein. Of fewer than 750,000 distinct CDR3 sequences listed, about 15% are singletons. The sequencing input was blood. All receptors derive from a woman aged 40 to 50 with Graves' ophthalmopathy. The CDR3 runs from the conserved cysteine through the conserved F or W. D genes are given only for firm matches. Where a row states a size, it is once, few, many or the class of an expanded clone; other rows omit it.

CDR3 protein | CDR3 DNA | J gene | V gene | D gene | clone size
CASSLEPPLRAGAETQYF | TGTGCCAGCAGCTTAGAACCCCCTCTCCGAGCGGGGGCTGAGACCCAGTACTTC | TRBJ2-5 | TRBV11-2 | TRBD2 | .
CASSRQHTGELFF | TGTGCCAGCAGCCGACAGCACACCGGGGAGCTGTTTTTT | TRBJ2-2 | TRBV6-1 | . | many
CASSPGLAGAHEQYF | TGTGCCAGCAGCCCGGGACTAGCGGGAGCGCACGAGCAGTACTTC | TRBJ2-7 | TRBV6-2/TRBV6-3 | TRBD2 | once
CSGSVAGGGETQYF | TGCAGCGGGTCGGTAGCGGGAGGAGGAGAGACCCAGTACTTC | TRBJ2-5 | TRBV29-1 | TRBD2 | few
CASSGQAGMNTEAFF | TGTGCCAGCAGCGGACAGGCGGGAATGAACACTGAAGCTTTCTTT | TRBJ1-1 | TRBV11-2 | TRBD1 | few
CASTRGETQYF | TGTGCCAGCACGCGGGGGGAGACCCAGTACTTC | TRBJ2-5 | TRBV7-2 | TRBD2 | many
CAIKWTSGSHEQYF | TGTGCCATCAAATGGACTAGCGGGAGCCACGAGCAGTACTTC | TRBJ2-7 | TRBV10-3 | TRBD2 | many
CASSGRLTNTEAFF | TGTGCCAGCAGTGGTAGACTTACCAACACTGAAGCTTTCTTT | TRBJ1-1 | TRBV2 | . | many
CASSLWGADEAFF | TGTGCCAGCAGCCTTTGGGGGGCCGATGAAGCTTTCTTT | TRBJ1-1 | TRBV11-2 | . | many
CASSQPLRHPRGYGYTF | TGCGCCAGCAGCCAGCCCCTGCGCCACCCGAGGGGCTATGGCTACACCTTC | TRBJ1-2 | TRBV4-1 | . | .
CAWSVKSGRGLLTAEAFF | TGTGCCTGGAGTGTAAAATCGGGCAGGGGGCTCCTTACGGCTGAAGCTTTCTTT | TRBJ1-1 | TRBV30 | TRBD1 | few
CASSQEGQGANTGELFF | TGTGCCAGCAGCCAAGAAGGACAGGGGGCGAACACCGGGGAGCTGTTTTTT | TRBJ2-2 | TRBV4-2 | TRBD1 | .
CASSLEELAKNIQYF | TGTGCCAGCAGCTTAGAAGAGTTAGCCAAAAACATTCAGTACTTC | TRBJ2-4 | TRBV7-9 | . | few
CASSYVPQIDRRGEQYF | TGTGCCAGCAGTTATGTTCCTCAAATCGACAGGAGGGGCGAGCAGTACTTC | TRBJ2-7 | TRBV6-5 | . | many
CASSLYYPGETQYF | TGTGCCAGCAGCTTATACTACCCCGGGGAGACCCAGTACTTC | TRBJ2-5 | TRBV7-2 | . | .
CASVGQMNTEAFF | TGCGCCAGCGTGGGTCAAATGAACACTGAAGCTTTCTTT | TRBJ1-1 | TRBV5-1 | . | .
CSVQRGYEQYF | TGCAGCGTACAGCGGGGGTACGAGCAGTACTTC | TRBJ2-7 | TRBV29-1 | TRBD2 | many
CASSRSGNEQYF | TGTGCCAGCAGCCGCTCGGGGAACGAGCAGTACTTC | TRBJ2-7 | TRBV14 | . | many
CASSWLPVRPQHF | TGTGCCAGCAGTTGGCTCCCGGTTCGGCCCCAGCATTTT | TRBJ1-5 | TRBV6-2/TRBV6-3 | . | .
CATYVDAEADGYTF | TGTGCCACCTACGTAGACGCGGAGGCGGATGGCTACACCTTC | TRBJ1-2 | TRBV7-3 | . | .
CASRKSTGNYEQYF | TGTGCCAGCAGGAAGTCGACAGGGAACTACGAGCAGTACTTC | TRBJ2-7 | TRBV27 | TRBD1 | many
CASSYSYRAGANVLTF | TGTGCCAGCAGTTACTCTTACAGGGCTGGGGCCAACGTCCTGACTTTC | TRBJ2-6 | TRBV6-2/TRBV6-3 | . | .
CASSPIGQGARGYTF | TGTGCCAGCAGTCCAATCGGACAGGGGGCGCGTGGCTACACCTTC | TRBJ1-2 | TRBV12-3/TRBV12-4 | TRBD1 | many
CASSVLDTEQYF | TGTGCCAGCAGCGTCTTGGACACCGAGCAGTACTTC | TRBJ2-7 | TRBV9 | . | many
CASSPIGQASDEQYF | TGTGCCAGCAGCCCCATAGGACAGGCCTCCGACGAGCAGTACTTC | TRBJ2-7 | TRBV3-1 | TRBD1 | many
CASSLTDITEAFF | TGTGCCAGCAGCTTAACGGACATCACTGAAGCTTTCTTT | TRBJ1-1 | TRBV7-3 | . | few
CASTPGTSGDYEQYF | TGTGCCAGCACCCCCGGGACTAGCGGAGACTACGAGCAGTACTTC | TRBJ2-7 | TRBV12-3/TRBV12-4 | TRBD2 | few
CASSSGTSGQTANTGELFF | TGTGCCAGTAGTAGCGGGACTAGCGGGCAAACAGCGAACACCGGGGAGCTGTTTTTT | TRBJ2-2 | TRBV19 | TRBD2 | .
CASSDSANYRGNTIYF | TGTGCCAGCAGCGATTCCGCTAACTATCGTGGAAACACCATATATTTT | TRBJ1-3 | TRBV11-2 | . | many
CASSYSGISTGELFF | TGTGCCAGCAGTTACAGCGGGATAAGCACCGGGGAGCTGTTTTTT | TRBJ2-2 | TRBV28 | TRBD2 | .
CASLDPSNYGYTF | TGTGCCAGCTTGGACCCATCTAACTATGGCTACACCTTC | TRBJ1-2 | TRBV6-1 | . | .
CASSPPGQRGYGYTF | TGTGCCAGCTCACCACCGGGACAGAGGGGGTATGGCTACACCTTC | TRBJ1-2 | TRBV18 | TRBD1 | .
CASRSGTSGTNEQYF | TGTGCCAGCAGATCCGGGACTAGCGGGACCAACGAGCAGTACTTC | TRBJ2-7 | TRBV11-1 | TRBD2 | .
CAWEGRKTEAFF | TGTGCCTGGGAGGGACGGAAAACTGAAGCTTTCTTT | TRBJ1-1 | TRBV30 | . | many
CSARVTSGRVYEQYF | TGCAGTGCTAGGGTGACTAGCGGGAGGGTCTACGAGCAGTACTTC | TRBJ2-7 | TRBV20-1 | TRBD2 | many
CASSIGTRTYEQYF | TGTGCCAGCAGTATCGGGACGCGTACTTACGAGCAGTACTTC | TRBJ2-7 | TRBV27 | . | many
CASRPTGAGEQYF | TGTGCCAGCAGACCGACAGGGGCCGGCGAGCAGTACTTC | TRBJ2-7 | TRBV7-2 | TRBD1 | many
CAGGGGYTSGNTIYF | TGTGCCGGAGGTGGAGGATACACCTCTGGAAACACCATATATTTT | TRBJ1-3 | TRBV6-1 | . | many
CATSGTGGNQPQHF | TGTGCCACATCAGGGACAGGGGGCAATCAGCCCCAGCATTTT | TRBJ1-5 | TRBV19 | TRBD1 | many
CASSLEDTAKNIQYF | TGCGCCAGCAGCTTGGAGGATACGGCCAAAAACATTCAGTACTTC | TRBJ2-4 | TRBV5-1 | . | many
CASSVRDRSGYTF | TGTGCCAGCAGTGTCCGGGACAGGTCTGGCTACACCTTC | TRBJ1-2 | TRBV6-1 | TRBD1 | many
CAISPNEEDGYTF | TGTGCCATCAGTCCCAACGAGGAGGATGGCTACACCTTC | TRBJ1-2 | TRBV10-3 | . | .
CASSFPRDPPRAFF | TGTGCCAGCAGCTTTCCCCGGGACCCCCCCAGAGCTTTCTTT | TRBJ1-1 | TRBV7-2 | . | .
CSVELQGGANVLTF | TGCAGCGTTGAACTACAGGGGGGGGCCAACGTCCTGACTTTC | TRBJ2-6 | TRBV29-1 | TRBD1 | few
CASIGEVGGNTIYF | TGTGCCAGTATAGGAGAAGTTGGTGGAAACACCATATATTTT | TRBJ1-3 | TRBV19 | . | few
CASSLNLETQYF | TGTGCCAGCAGCTTAAACTTGGAGACCCAGTACTTC | TRBJ2-5 | TRBV11-1 | . | many
CASRSGTVSYEQYF | TGTGCCAGCAGGTCCGGGACGGTATCCTACGAGCAGTACTTC | TRBJ2-7 | TRBV6-1 | . | .
CASSLEGLEGGELFF | TGTGCCAGCAGCTTAGAGGGACTAGAAGGCGGGGAGCTGTTTTTT | TRBJ2-2 | TRBV11-3 | TRBD2 | .
CASSRTGEGAYF | TGTGCCAGCAGTCGGACAGGGGAGGGTGCCTACTTC | TRBJ2-4 | TRBV28 | TRBD1 | .
CASSPGIPGELFF | TGTGCCAGCAGCCCAGGGATTCCCGGGGAGCTGTTTTTT | TRBJ2-2 | TRBV7-9 | . | .